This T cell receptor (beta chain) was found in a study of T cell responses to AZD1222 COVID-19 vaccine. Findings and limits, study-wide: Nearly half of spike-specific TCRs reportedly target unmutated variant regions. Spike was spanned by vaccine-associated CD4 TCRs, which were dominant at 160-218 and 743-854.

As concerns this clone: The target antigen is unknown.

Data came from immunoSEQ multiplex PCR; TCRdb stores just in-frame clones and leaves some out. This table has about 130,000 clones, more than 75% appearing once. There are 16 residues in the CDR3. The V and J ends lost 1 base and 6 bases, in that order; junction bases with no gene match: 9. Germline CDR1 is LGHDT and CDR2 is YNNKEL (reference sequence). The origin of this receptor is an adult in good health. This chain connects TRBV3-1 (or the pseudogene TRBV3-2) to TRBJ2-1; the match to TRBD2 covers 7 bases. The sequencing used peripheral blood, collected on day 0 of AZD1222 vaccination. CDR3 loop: CASSQVGVPGGNEQFF. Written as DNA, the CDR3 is TGTGCCAGCAGCCAAGTCGGGGTCCCGGGGGGCAATGAGCAGTTCTTC.